The 21 T cell receptor beta chains below all came from one sample that was sequenced in a study of T-cell memory formation after mild COVID-19. In TCRdb, the 5' RACE reads were re-called with MiXCR into one record per CDR3 protein. The sample holds about 270,000 distinct CDR3 sequences, 15% to 20% seen once. The sequencing input was PBMCs or a T cell subset sorted from them (not recorded which). Receptors were obtained from a man aged 18 to 29 who had mild COVID-19 (a few samples of this study predate the infection). Cell type and time point are not known.

For this clonotype: Since a much larger clone is just one base distant, this may be a read error. V is TRBV5-1 and J is TRBJ2-5; unclear D gene. V was cut by 1 base and J by 4 bases, with 8 bases left in between. The germline CDR1 and CDR2 sequences are SGHRS and YFSETQ. This CDR3 spans 13 amino acids. Here the CDR3 reads CASSLTWSETQYF. CDR3 nucleotides: TGCGCCAGCAGCTTGACATGGTCAGAGACCCAGTACTTC. The variable domain in full, completed from reference TRBV5-1 and TRBJ2-5, reads KAGVTQTPRYLIKTRGQQVTLSCSPISGHRSVSWYQQTPGQGLQFLFEYFSETQRNKGNFPGRFSGRQFSNSRSEMNVSTLELGDSALYLCASSLTWSETQYFGPGTRLLVL.

The chain joins TRBV7-8 to TRBJ2-1, with 7 bases matching TRBD1. V shed 2 bases, J shed 7 bases, and the junction held 11 bases outside the gene matches. CDR1 SGHVS and CDR2 FQNEAQ come from the germline V gene. The CDR3 sequence is 16 residues long. The CDR3 sequence: CASSLPPLGTENEQFF. CDR3 nucleotides: TGTGCCAGCAGCTTACCCCCACTTGGGACAGAGAATGAGCAGTTCTTC.

This chain connects TRBV3-1 to TRBJ2-1; 12 nucleotides agree with TRBD2. Unmatched junction bases numbered 10, after V lost 1 base and J lost 12 bases. Germline V lookup: CDR1 LGHDT, CDR2 YNNKEL (reference sequence). The CDR3 is 16 amino acids. The CDR3 region is CASSQAGLAGGPRQFF. DNA for the CDR3: TGTGCCAGCAGCCAAGCTGGGCTAGCGGGGGGGCCGAGGCAGTTCTTC.

This clonotype occurred a few times. The V gene is TRBV4-3, the J gene TRBJ2-3, with 12 bases lining up with TRBD2. The CDR3 spans 18 residues. Germline V gene sequence: CDR1 LGHNA, CDR2 YSLEER. V gave up 1 base and J gave up 4 bases; unmatched junction bases: 9. This chain's CDR3 is CASSQALAGGTRSDTQYF. CDR3 bases: TGCGCCAGCAGCCAAGCCCTAGCGGGGGGGACGAGGTCAGATACGCAGTATTTT.

This sequence joins TRBV3-1 and TRBJ2-1; 9 bases are shared with TRBD2. Germline-derived CDR1 and CDR2 are LGHDT and YNNKEL (reference sequence). The CDR3 sequence is 15 residues long. The ends lost 4 bases at V and 6 bases at J; junction bases unmatched: 7. The CDR3 loop reads CASSPRLAAANEQFF. DNA for the CDR3: TGTGCCAGCAGCCCGAGACTAGCGGCAGCCAATGAGCAGTTCTTC.

This clonotype has a count of ten or more. The chain couples TRBV4-3 to TRBJ1-5; tentative D call: TRBD1 (5 bases). The V and J ends lost 0 bases and 7 bases respectively, with 10 bases between them. There are 14 residues in the CDR3. Germline values: CDR1 LGHNA, CDR2 YSLEER. CDR3 protein: CASSQETRGQPQHF. The DNA for the CDR3 is TGCGCCAGCAGCCAAGAAACGCGGGGCCAGCCCCAGCATTTT.

The chain joins TRBV18 to TRBJ1-5, with D possibly being TRBD1 (6 bases). The germline CDR1 and CDR2 sequences are KGHSH and LQKENI. This CDR3 region has 17 residues. Trimming took 4 bases from V and 3 from J, leaving 19 bases between them. CDR3 protein: CASSLSGPGDSNQPQHF. DNA for the CDR3: TGTGCCAGCTCACTTTCGGGACCAGGGGACTCCAATCAGCCCCAGCATTTT. Full variable domain (rest looked up from reference TRBV18 and TRBJ1-5): NAGVMQNPRHLVRRRGQEARLRCSPMKGHSHVYWYRQLPEEGLKFMVYLQKENIIDESGMPKERFSAEFPKEGPSILRIQQVVRGDSAAYFCASSLSGPGDSNQPQHFGDGTRLSIL.

V usage is TRBV9 and J usage is TRBJ1-2; D ambiguous. The CDR3 contains 13 residues. The germline gives CDR1 SGDLS, CDR2 YYNGEE. The ends were cut back, 2 bases at V and 3 bases at J, with 8 bases in the middle. CDR3 in amino acids: CASSVGQDYGYTF. CDR3 in DNA: TGTGCCAGCAGCGTCGGGCAAGACTATGGCTACACCTTC.

This clonotype was recorded once. This sequence joins TRBV18 and TRBJ1-5; D might be TRBD1 (5 bases). The CDR3 consists of 15 residues. Germline loops: CDR1 KGHSH, CDR2 LQKENI. V was shortened by 6 bases and J by 4 bases, with 16 bases between the two germline ends. The CDR3 DNA follows: TGTGCCAGCTCCCCTAGTCTGGGGGGAAATCAGCCCCAGCATTTT. It encodes CASSPSLGGNQPQHF.

This clonotype occurred a few times. The CDR3 region is CASSTRTGRIEQFF. The CDR3 DNA sequence: TGTGCCAGCAGCACTAGGACAGGGAGAATTGAGCAGTTCTTC. The chain joins TRBV7-2 to TRBJ2-1; 8 bases agree with TRBD1. J gave up 9 bases and V 5 bases, and 9 bases lay outside the gene matches. Germline V gene lookup returns CDR1 SGHTA and CDR2 FQGNSA. The CDR3 covers 14 residues.

Ten or more counts support this clonotype. The rearrangement joins TRBV12-3 or TRBV12-4 to TRBJ2-7; TRBD2 matches at 10 bases. The CDR3 is 15 residues long. V was pared by 6 bases and J by 3 bases, with 8 bases of the junction left unmatched. CDR3 nucleotide sequence: TGTGCCAGCAGCCCTACAATAGCGGGGGGCTACGAGCAGTACTTC. It specifies CASSPTIAGGYEQYF.

The chain employs TRBV5-1 and TRBJ2-7; possibly TRBD2 for D (5 bases). V was clipped by 3 bases and J by 7 bases, with 11 bases between them. The germline V gene encodes CDR1 SGHRS and CDR2 YFSETQ. The CDR3 length is 12 residues. CDR3 residues: CASSSVPGEQYF. The CDR3 DNA sequence: TGCGCCAGCAGCTCTGTCCCGGGGGAGCAGTACTTC.

The V call is TRBV4-1, the J call TRBJ2-6; TRBD1 might be the D (6 bases). The CDR3 totals 15 residues. V lost 4 bases to trimming and J lost 2 bases, with 9 bases between them. Germline V gene lookup returns CDR1 MGHRA and CDR2 YSYEKL. The CDR3 here is CASSPQGTGANVLTF. CDR3 coding DNA: TGCGCCAGCAGCCCACAGGGAACTGGGGCCAACGTCCTGACTTTC.

The CDR3 sequence: CATSRDNLETQYF. As DNA, the CDR3 is TGTGCCACCAGCAGAGATAACCTAGAGACCCAGTACTTC. V and J are TRBV15 and TRBJ2-5; D is uncertain. There are 13 residues in the CDR3. The V and J ends lost 0 bases and 4 bases respectively, with 6 bases between them. Germline CDR1 reads LNHNV; CDR2 reads YYDKDF (reference sequence). The full variable domain, its missing parts supplied by reference TRBV15 and TRBJ2-5, is DAMVIQNPRYQVTQFGKPVTLSCSQTLNHNVMYWYQQKSSQAPKLLFHYYDKDFNNEADTPDNFQSRRPNTSFCFLDIRSPGLGDTAMYLCATSRDNLETQYFGPGTRLLVL.

This clonotype was seen many times. The chain joins TRBV2 to TRBJ2-7; D ambiguous. V shed 8 bases and J shed 2 bases, with 10 bases lying between them. Germline V gene lookup returns CDR1 SNHLY and CDR2 FYNNEI. This CDR3 region has 12 residues. In DNA, the CDR3 is TGTGCCAGCGGAGAACAAGCCTACGAGCAGTACGTC. Translation gives CASGEQAYEQYV.

This clonotype has more than one count but fewer than ten. The chain joins TRBV15 to TRBJ2-7, with D possibly TRBD2 on 6 matching bases. This CDR3 spans 16 amino acids. Germline CDR1 is LNHNV and CDR2 is YYDKDF (reference sequence). V lost 0 bases and J 0 bases, leaving 12 bases between the germline ends. In DNA form, the CDR3 reads TGTGCCACCAGCAGAGATCTGGCGCGGGGCTCCTACGAGCAGTACTTC. Its translation: CATSRDLARGSYEQYF.

This clonotype was observed a few times. V gene TRBV4-3 combines with J gene TRBJ2-1; D is uncertain. Germline CDR1 and CDR2: LGHNA and YSLEER. This CDR3 has 15 residues. Trimming pared 4 bases from V and 0 bases from J, leaving 10 bases between. The CDR3 region has the DNA TGCGCCAGCAGCCCCGACTTAGGCTCCTACAATGAGCAGTTCTTC. It is translated as CASSPDLGSYNEQFF.

This clonotype was picked up many times. The chain joins TRBV9 to TRBJ2-7; D not certain. The V and J ends lost 4 bases and 2 bases respectively, with 13 bases between them. This CDR3 contains 14 residues. CDR1 and CDR2 from the germline V gene are SGDLS and YYNGEE. This CDR3 is CASSPRRVPYEQYF. CDR3 sequence (DNA): TGTGCCAGCAGCCCCCGTAGGGTTCCCTACGAGCAGTACTTC.

The CDR3 bases are TGTGCCACCAGCACGAGGGGGGCGGATACGCAGTATTTT. Residues: CATSTRGADTQYF. V is TRBV15 and J is TRBJ2-3; D may correspond to TRBD1 or TRBD2 (6 bases each). Per germline, CDR1 LNHNV and CDR2 YYDKDF (reference sequence). This CDR3 region has 13 residues. V lost 4 bases to trimming and J lost 6 bases, with 11 bases between them.

This clonotype appeared a single time. V usage is TRBV3-1 and J usage is TRBJ2-3; D assignment may be TRBD1 or TRBD2 (5 bases each). This CDR3 has 12 amino acids. V dropped 1 base and J dropped 7 bases, with 6 bases sitting between them. CDR1 and CDR2 (germline): LGHDT, YNNKEL (reference sequence). The chain's CDR3 is CASSQGGNTQYF. The CDR3 DNA reads as TGTGCCAGCAGCCAAGGGGGGAATACGCAGTATTTT.

This clonotype was observed a few times. The V and J genes are TRBV12-3 or TRBV12-4 and TRBJ1-1; TRBD1 matches at 8 bases. The CDR3 has 17 amino acids. The J segment lost 1 base and the V segment lost 5 bases, leaving 12 bases of the junction unmatched. CDR3 nucleotides: TGTGCCAGCAGTCTGGACAGGGATCGGGGGTCGAACACTGAAGCTTTCTTT. This codes for CASSLDRDRGSNTEAFF.